The 6 T cell receptor beta chains below were found in one sample sequenced in a study of CD8+CD57+ T cells in acquired aplastic anemia. It was genomic DNA that served as the template for profiling TCR beta VDJ and CDR3. One entry per CDR3 protein results from TCRdb running MiXCR on the reads. Found here are about 210,000 distinct CDR3 sequences, approximately 35% of them singletons; the top ten hold 1% to 1.3%. Sample: sorted CD4+, CD8+, or CD8+CD57+ T cells (not recorded which) from PBMCs. These receptors were collected from a human donor in good health, serving as a control.

In this sample, this clonotype is medium-sized. The chain links TRBV15 to TRBJ1-1; no firm D call. This CDR3 has 14 amino acids. V was shortened by 0 bases and J by 8 bases, with 13 bases between the two germline ends. Germline V CDR1 and CDR2: LNHNV, YYDKDF (reference sequence). The CDR3: CATSRDSRFSEAFF. CDR3 in DNA: TGTGCCACCAGCAGAGATTCACGATTCTCCGAAGCTTTCTTT.

This clonotype was seen repeatedly, ten times or more. This chain joins TRBV24-1 and TRBJ1-5; TRBD1 might be the D (6 bases). Trimming took 7 bases from V and 4 from J, leaving 16 bases between them. Germline V gene sequence: CDR1 KGHDR, CDR2 SFDVKD. There are 15 residues in the CDR3. The CDR3 reads CATSLAGVGNQPQHF. The CDR3 nucleotides read TGTGCCACCAGCCTCGCAGGGGTTGGGAATCAGCCCCAGCATTTT.

The chain employs TRBV27 and TRBJ2-1; 9 bases align to TRBD1. V shed 5 bases and J 10 bases; nucleotides not matched to a gene: 12. This CDR3 is 15 amino acids long. Germline CDR1 reads MNHEY; CDR2 reads SMNVEV (reference sequence). The CDR3 bases are TGTGCCAGCAGTACATATGGACAGGGGACAGTCGAGCAGTTCTTC. Residues: CASSTYGQGTVEQFF.

The CDR3 sequence is CASSPGQLYEQYF. CDR3 bases: TGTGCCAGCAGCCCGGGACAGCTATACGAGCAGTACTTC. This chain connects TRBV7-9 to TRBJ2-7, with TRBD1 matching 7 bases. V was clipped by 5 bases and J by 4 bases; unmatched bases: 5. This CDR3 is 13 amino acids long. Germline CDR1 reads SEHNR; CDR2 reads FQNEAQ (reference sequence).

This clonotype was found many times. The rearrangement joins TRBV19 to TRBJ1-5; D possibly corresponds to TRBD1 (5 bases). The germline V gene encodes CDR1 LNHDA and CDR2 SQIVND (reference sequence). This CDR3 has 14 residues. V was pared by 5 bases and J by 7 bases, with 15 bases between. Written as DNA, the CDR3 is TGTGCCAGTAGTCGCCAGGGTCTCGGGCAGCCCCAGCATTTT. This encodes CASSRQGLGQPQHF.

In its sample, this clonotype was seen many times. The chain has TRBV7-6 and TRBJ2-7; D is perhaps TRBD1 or TRBD2 (6 bases each). The CDR3 consists of 13 residues. CDR1 and CDR2 from the germline V gene are SGHVS and FNYEAQ. With 6 bases removed from V and 3 bases from J, the gap between germline ends came to 12 bases. The CDR3 nucleotides read TGTGCCAGCAGAAAACAGGGACTCTACGAGCAGTACTTC. Protein product: CASRKQGLYEQYF. The variable domain in full, completed from reference TRBV7-6 and TRBJ2-7, reads GAGVSQSPRYKVTKRGQDVALRCDPISGHVSLYWYRQALGQGPEFLTYFNYEAQQDKSGLPNDRFSAERPEGSISTLTIQRTEQRDSAMYRCASRKQGLYEQYFGPGTRLTVT.